A single sample is the source of the 7 T cell receptor beta chains below, sequenced in a study of technical replicates of blood from a few donors. Clones were sequenced by immunoSEQ multiplex PCR, and TCRdb holds only the in-frame ones, with some missing. The profile shows fewer than 110,000 clones, 95% to 96% of them singletons. The source material was T cells isolated from PBMCs. Receptors were obtained from a human donor in good health.

The CDR3 reads CAWSPPNNEQFF. DNA of the CDR3: TGTGCCTGGAGTCCCCCCAACAATGAGCAGTTCTTC. V usage is TRBV30 and J usage is TRBJ2-1, with D hard to call. Germline V CDR1 and CDR2: GTSNPN, SVGIG (reference sequence). V was pared by 2 bases and J by 5 bases, with 7 bases between. The CDR3 runs to 12 residues.

The gene calls are TRBV7-3 and TRBJ1-1; no definite D call. Germline V gene sequence: CDR1 SGHTA, CDR2 FQGTGA. Trimming took 1 base from V and 0 from J, leaving 15 bases between them. The CDR3 runs to 17 residues. CDR3 protein: CASSLNGVAVMNTEAFF. The CDR3 DNA reads as TGTGCCAGCAGCTTAAACGGAGTCGCAGTTATGAACACTGAAGCTTTCTTT.

V gene TRBV28 combines with J gene TRBJ1-2; 12 nucleotides align to TRBD1. The CDR3 length is 15 residues. J lost 8 bases, V lost 4 bases, and 8 bases had no gene match. In germline, CDR1 is MDHEN, CDR2 SYDVKM. The CDR3 here is CASSSPGQGAGGYTF. The DNA of the CDR3 is TGTGCCAGCAGTTCACCGGGACAGGGGGCGGGAGGCTACACCTTC.

The V and J genes are TRBV7-9 and TRBJ2-5, with a tentative D call TRBD2 (7 bases). The germline V gene has CDR1 SEHNR and CDR2 FQNEAQ (reference sequence). The CDR3 totals 16 residues. V lost 3 bases and J lost 7, with 21 bases in between. The CDR3 DNA follows: TGTGCCAGCAGCTTTTGGGGGAGGCGGGGGCGAGGGACCCAGTACTTC. This gives the protein CASSFWGRRGRGTQYF.

The V gene is TRBV4-1, the J gene TRBJ2-5; a weak D match, TRBD1 (6 bases). The CDR3 is made up of 16 amino acids. V lost 4 bases and J lost 4, with 19 bases in between. In germline, CDR1 is MGHRA, CDR2 YSYEKL. The CDR3 coding sequence is TGCGCCAGCAGCCCGGAAAACAGGGCGGTGTCAGAGACCCAGTACTTC. It codes for CASSPENRAVSETQYF.

This clone was observed a single time. This chain's CDR3 is CASSYMGTGGVGTQYF. The CDR3 coding sequence is TGTGCCAGCAGCTATATGGGGACAGGGGGAGTCGGTACGCAGTATTTT. The chain recombines TRBV7-9 with TRBJ2-3; TRBD1 aligns across 11 bases. CDR1 and CDR2 (germline): SEHNR, FQNEAQ (reference sequence). This CDR3 has 16 residues. V lost 4 bases to trimming and J lost 8 bases; unmatched junction nucleotides: 11.

This clone has just one count. The V call is TRBV6-1, the J call TRBJ1-6; TRBD1 is a possible D gene (6 bases). Trimming shortened V by 5 bases and J by 8 bases, and 13 bases separated the two germline ends. CDR1 is MNHNS, CDR2 SASEGT, per germline. This CDR3 contains 14 residues. CDR3 amino acids: CASSRAGADSPLHF. The CDR3, as DNA: TGTGCCAGCAGTAGGGCAGGGGCGGATTCACCCCTCCACTTT.